This TCR beta chain emerged from a study of vaccination effects on CD4 cells after COVID-19. Whole-study context: At 16 days and one week before vaccination, two convalescent patients gave samples.

Antigen-specific CD4+ T cells expanded by the ViraFEST assay with viral peptide pools were then sequenced. The culture ran for roughly ten days, and then CD4+ T cells were isolated. The individual was infected with SARS-CoV-2 between March and December 2020, as confirmed by PCR. A few million PBMC per well received about 9.6 IU/ml IL-2 and approximately 9.2 ug/ml peptides in culture. Both day 3 and day 7 saw half the medium replaced with IL-2 medium. The method was immunoSEQ multiplex PCR; TCRdb's version includes in-frame clones alone and lacks a portion of them. The top ten hold 19% of the sample, which has 20,000 to 30,000 clones, about 77% seen once. Of note for this clone: Its antigen is undetermined.

V was clipped by 0 bases and J by 1 base, with 5 bases between them. Germline values: CDR1 SGHRS, CDR2 YFSETQ. This CDR3 contains 13 residues. The sequencing used CD4+ T cells from PBMCs cultured with HCoV-NL63 spike peptides, collected before COVID-19 vaccination. The sequence was collected from a human donor who had a prior SARS-CoV-2 infection. The V gene is TRBV5-1, the J gene TRBJ2-7; D is ambiguous. The CDR3 DNA reads TGCGCCAGCAGCTTGGTGGGGTCCTACGAGCAGTACTTC. It translates to CASSLVGSYEQYF.